The 18 T cell receptor beta chains reported below all come from one sample, sequenced in a study of blood T cell repertoires in COVID-19. Sequencing was performed with immunoSEQ multiplex PCR; in TCRdb, only in-frame clones are kept and a portion is missing. The sample holds around 62,000 clones, about 82% seen once. Sequencing was performed on peripheral blood. The receptors were gathered from a man aged 50 to 59 with acute or convalescent COVID-19.

The chain uses TRBV19 and TRBJ2-3; D not certain. Germline loops: CDR1 LNHDA, CDR2 SQIVND (reference sequence). This CDR3 is 16 amino acids long. V was cut by 3 bases and J by 3 bases, with 16 bases left in between. CDR3 sequence: CASSMRRPLGTDTQYF. In nucleotides, the CDR3 is TGTGCCAGTAGTATGAGGCGTCCACTTGGGACAGATACGCAGTATTTT.

V is TRBV5-6 and J is TRBJ2-5; possibly TRBD2 for D (6 bases). Germline V lookup: CDR1 SGHDT, CDR2 YYEEEE. This CDR3 comprises 15 residues. Trimming took off 0 bases at V and 9 bases at J, with 18 bases between the two ends. CDR3 amino acids: CASSLGRLEDQSQYF. The CDR3 bases are TGTGCCAGCAGCTTGGGTCGACTAGAGGATCAATCCCAGTACTTC.

The chain recombines TRBV20-1 with TRBJ2-2, with D uncertain. V lost 3 bases and J lost 8, with 7 bases in between. The V gene's germline CDR1 is DFQATT and CDR2 SNEGSKA (reference sequence). The CDR3 loop spans 11 amino acids. CDR3 nucleotide sequence: TGCAGTGCTAGGGCAGAAGGGGAGCTGTTTTTT. This codes for CSARAEGELFF.

The chain couples TRBV5-4 to TRBJ1-2; 7 bases line up with TRBD1. Germline trimming cut 5 bases from V and 4 bases from J; bases unmatched to any gene: 8. Germline V gene data show CDR1 as SGHNT and CDR2 as YYREEE (reference sequence). The CDR3 contains 14 residues. CDR3 sequence (DNA): TGTGCCAGCAGGCCCGGGACAGAGAGCTATGGCTACACCTTC. As protein: CASRPGTESYGYTF.

The rearrangement uses TRBV2 and TRBJ2-5; weak D call: TRBD2 (6 bases). Trimming left V 7 bases short and J 0 bases short, with 24 bases between. CDR1 SNHLY and CDR2 FYNNEI come from the germline V gene. CDR3 size: 18 residues. CDR3 in DNA: TGTGCCAGCATCTCGGGGGAAAAAGTCATGTCCTACCAAGAGACCCAGTACTTC. Translated: CASISGEKVMSYQETQYF.

The rearrangement links TRBV6-1 to TRBJ1-5; D unresolved. The V gene lost 2 bases and the J gene lost 5 bases, with 10 bases spanning the gap. CDR1 and CDR2 (germline): MNHNS, SASEGT. The CDR3 sequence is 14 residues long. CDR3 DNA: TGTGCCAGCAGTGAATGGTCACGGGATCAGCCCCAGCATTTT. It translates to CASSEWSRDQPQHF.

This clone has only one observation. The chain recombines TRBV7-8 with TRBJ1-5, with 10 bases matching TRBD1. The V and J ends lost 5 bases and 2 bases, in that order; junction bases with no gene match: 3. Germline CDR1 SGHVS, CDR2 FQNEAQ. The CDR3 totals 15 residues. The CDR3 here is CASSRTGGGNQPQHF. CDR3 DNA: TGTGCCAGCAGCCGGACAGGGGGGGGCAATCAGCCCCAGCATTTT.

This clone was seen once. The V call is TRBV9, the J call TRBJ2-2; D gene ambiguous. The V gene lost 3 bases and the J gene lost 5 bases, with 8 bases spanning the gap. The CDR3 totals 13 residues. Germline CDR1 reads SGDLS; CDR2 reads YYNGEE. DNA of the CDR3: TGTGCCAGCAGCGCTTTTGTTACCGGGGAGCTGTTTTTT. Translating gives CASSAFVTGELFF.

The V and J genes are TRBV4-2 and TRBJ2-7; TRBD2 matches at 10 bases. The CDR3 is 16 residues long. The junction had 5 bases not matched to a gene; V was cut back by 0 bases and J by 3 bases. Germline V gene sequence: CDR1 LGHNA, CDR2 YNFKEQ. This CDR3 reads CASSQDLSSGGYEQYF. CDR3 nucleotides: TGTGCCAGCAGCCAAGATCTGTCTAGCGGGGGCTACGAGCAGTACTTC.

This clone counts as medium-sized. V gene TRBV4-1 combines with J gene TRBJ2-1, with D uncertain. This CDR3 is built from 14 residues. Germline V gene lookup returns CDR1 MGHRA and CDR2 YSYEKL. The germline V and J ends were trimmed by 0 bases and 5 bases, with 8 bases remaining between them. The CDR3 DNA sequence: TGCGCCAGCAGCCAAGATTTCGGAGACAATGAGCAGTTCTTC. The encoded protein is CASSQDFGDNEQFF.

The chain carries TRBV2 and TRBJ2-3; perhaps TRBD2 as D (5 bases). CDR1 is SNHLY and CDR2 is FYNNEI in the germline V gene. V lost 9 bases, J lost 7 bases, and 11 bases lay in between. This CDR3 comprises 11 residues. The CDR3: CASTTGNTQYF. The DNA for the CDR3 is TGTGCCAGTACAACGGGGAATACGCAGTATTTT.

The chain is built from TRBV4-1 and TRBJ2-7; a possible D gene is TRBD2 (7 bases). The CDR3 is made up of 14 amino acids. The V gene lost 2 bases and the J gene lost 5 bases, with 13 bases spanning the gap. Germline V lookup: CDR1 MGHRA, CDR2 YSYEKL. CDR3 nucleotides: TGCGCCAGCAGCCAACAACAGGGAGGGAACGAGCAGTACTTC. As protein: CASSQQQGGNEQYF.

The chain combines TRBV19 with TRBJ2-2, with 8 bases matching TRBD1. Per the germline V gene, CDR1 is LNHDA and CDR2 is SQIVND (reference sequence). The CDR3 has 16 residues. V lost 5 bases, J lost 6 bases, and 11 bases stayed unmatched. The CDR3 sequence: CASSWMTGEYSGELFF. CDR3 sequence (DNA): TGTGCCAGTAGTTGGATGACAGGGGAGTATTCCGGGGAGCTGTTTTTT.

This clone was counted once. This chain connects TRBV15 to TRBJ2-7; 7 bases align to TRBD1. The trim removed 0 bases at V and 4 bases at J, leaving 3 bases unmatched. Per germline, CDR1 LNHNV and CDR2 YYDKDF (reference sequence). The CDR3 sequence is 14 residues long. This CDR3 reads CATSRDLGQYEQYV. The CDR3 coding sequence is TGTGCCACCAGCAGAGATCTGGGACAGTACGAGCAGTACGTC.

Only one count was recorded for this clone. This CDR3 reads CASSDSVEGPQHF. CDR3 in DNA: TGCGCCAGCAGTGATTCAGTCGAGGGACCCCAGCATTTT. The chain joins TRBV10-1 to TRBJ1-5; D unclear. CDR1 is WNHNN, CDR2 SYGVQD, per germline (reference sequence). The CDR3 sequence is 13 residues long. The V gene lost 3 bases and the J gene lost 10 bases, with 13 bases spanning the gap.

This clone was picked up a small number of times. This sequence joins TRBV5-6 and TRBJ2-7, with D possibly TRBD2 on 5 matching bases. V was shortened by 4 bases and J by 0 bases, with 20 bases between the two germline ends. Per germline, CDR1 SGHDT and CDR2 YYEEEE. The CDR3 runs to 17 residues. This chain's CDR3 is CASSQDPDWKGSYEQYV. The DNA for the CDR3 is TGTGCCAGCAGCCAGGACCCGGACTGGAAGGGCTCCTACGAGCAGTACGTC.

In this sample, this clone turned up once. The rearrangement uses TRBV10-3 and TRBJ1-1; D may be TRBD1 (5 bases). Germline lookup yields CDR1 ENHRY and CDR2 SYGVKD. V gave up 3 bases and J gave up 4 bases, with 27 bases separating them. The CDR3 has 19 residues. The CDR3 region has the DNA TGTGCCATCAGTGACCCCCTCCCAGAGACTCTTTGGAGGGGCACTGAAGCTTTCTTT. Protein product: CAISDPLPETLWRGTEAFF.

This clone was seen just once. The genes are TRBV18 and TRBJ2-2; D unclear. The CDR3 has 12 amino acids. Between the trimmed V and J ends, which lost 6 bases and 8 bases, there was a span of 10 bases. The germline gives CDR1 KGHSH, CDR2 LQKENI. The CDR3 is CASSPPGGELFF. Written as DNA, the CDR3 is TGTGCCAGCTCGCCGCCGGGTGGGGAGCTGTTTTTT.